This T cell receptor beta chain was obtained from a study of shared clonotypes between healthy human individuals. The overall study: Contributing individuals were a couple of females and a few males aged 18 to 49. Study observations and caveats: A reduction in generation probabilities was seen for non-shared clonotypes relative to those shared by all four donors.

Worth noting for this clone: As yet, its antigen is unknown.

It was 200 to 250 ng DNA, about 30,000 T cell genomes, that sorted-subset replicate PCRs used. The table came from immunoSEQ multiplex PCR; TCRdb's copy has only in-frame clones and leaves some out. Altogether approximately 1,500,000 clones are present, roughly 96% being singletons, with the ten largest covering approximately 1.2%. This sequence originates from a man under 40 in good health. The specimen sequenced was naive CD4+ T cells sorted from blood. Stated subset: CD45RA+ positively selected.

This CDR3 is CSVVGSGSLPDTQYF. CDR3 bases: TGCAGCGTGGTGGGGAGCGGGAGCCTCCCAGATACGCAGTATTTT. This chain uses TRBV29-1 with TRBJ2-3, with 8 bases matching TRBD2. The CDR3 runs 15 residues. J gave up 4 bases and V 6 bases, and 12 bases lay outside the gene matches. From germline, CDR1 is SQVTM and CDR2 ANQGSEA.